The rows below give T cell receptor beta chains drawn from one sample of a study of blood T cells in healthy people across ages. TCRdb used MiXCR to reprocess the 5' RACE reads, holding one entry per CDR3 protein. This table has 630,000 or so distinct CDR3 sequences, less than 35% appearing once. Input material: blood. The receptors here all came from a woman over 75 in good health. Both conserved end residues are trimmed from each CDR3. Each record gives: J gene, D gene, V gene, CDR3 length, CDR3 protein. A D gene is named only where the DNA matches it firmly.

j_gene: TRBJ2-1
d_gene: .
v_gene: TRBV5-4
len: 13
CDR3aa: ASSLVSWGADEQF

j_gene: TRBJ1-1
d_gene: .
v_gene: TRBV10-3
len: 14
CDR3aa: AISETWAFSGSEAF

j_gene: .
d_gene: .
v_gene: TRBV7-2
len: 11
CDR3aa: ASSHSGENEQY

j_gene: TRBJ1-3
d_gene: TRBD1
v_gene: TRBV29-1
len: 14
CDR3aa: SVEVTGSISGNTIY

j_gene: TRBJ2-1
d_gene: TRBD2
v_gene: TRBV24-1
len: 14
CDR3aa: ATASSGGALLNEQF

j_gene: TRBJ2-7
d_gene: TRBD1
v_gene: TRBV7-2
len: 12
CDR3aa: ASSLTGEPYEQY

j_gene: TRBJ1-1
d_gene: .
v_gene: TRBV20-1
len: 13
CDR3aa: SARDWGRGRDEAF

j_gene: TRBJ2-1
d_gene: .
v_gene: TRBV5-5
len: 12
CDR3aa: ASTPTGGGHEQF

j_gene: TRBJ1-2
d_gene: .
v_gene: TRBV12-3/TRBV12-4
len: 12
CDR3aa: ASSLVQGYYGYT

j_gene: TRBJ1-2
d_gene: .
v_gene: TRBV28
len: 11
CDR3aa: ASSPQGTRGYT

j_gene: TRBJ1-5
d_gene: .
v_gene: TRBV29-1
len: 11
CDR3aa: SVVSQVGQPQH

j_gene: TRBJ2-7
d_gene: .
v_gene: TRBV20-1
len: 8
CDR3aa: SARVAEQY

j_gene: TRBJ2-5
d_gene: TRBD2
v_gene: TRBV20-1
len: 14
CDR3aa: SAPHGTSGSVETQY

j_gene: TRBJ2-7
d_gene: .
v_gene: TRBV3-1
len: 13
CDR3aa: ASSQDQGHFYEQY

j_gene: TRBJ1-5
d_gene: .
v_gene: TRBV30
len: 13
CDR3aa: AWSVDSRANQPQH

j_gene: .
d_gene: TRBD2
v_gene: TRBV6-5
len: 12
CDR3aa: ATPRRGTTRTQY

j_gene: TRBJ2-1
d_gene: .
v_gene: TRBV11-2
len: 10
CDR3aa: ASSPGFKEQF

j_gene: TRBJ2-3
d_gene: TRBD1
v_gene: TRBV20-1
len: 16
CDR3aa: SARAAPGQGAWADTQY

j_gene: TRBJ2-1
d_gene: TRBD1
v_gene: TRBV27
len: 9
CDR3aa: ASSSDRGRF

j_gene: TRBJ2-1
d_gene: TRBD2
v_gene: TRBV20-1
len: 12
CDR3aa: SATSGLAGNEQF

j_gene: TRBJ1-1
d_gene: TRBD1
v_gene: TRBV11-1
len: 14
CDR3aa: ASSSTGGVMNTEAF

j_gene: TRBJ2-1
d_gene: .
v_gene: TRBV24-1
len: 13
CDR3aa: ATGGSGGSYNEQF

j_gene: TRBJ2-5
d_gene: .
v_gene: TRBV9
len: 13
CDR3aa: ASSVGRRSYNEQY

j_gene: TRBJ2-1
d_gene: TRBD1
v_gene: TRBV6-1
len: 12
CDR3aa: VSARTGGYNEQF

j_gene: TRBJ2-3
d_gene: TRBD1
v_gene: TRBV12-3/TRBV12-4
len: 13
CDR3aa: ASSFLTGVADTQY

j_gene: TRBJ2-1
d_gene: TRBD2
v_gene: TRBV12-3/TRBV12-4
len: 14
CDR3aa: ASGTSGGGSHNEQF

j_gene: TRBJ1-1
d_gene: TRBD1
v_gene: TRBV6-1
len: 13
CDR3aa: ASSPYGQGAVEAF

j_gene: TRBJ2-7
d_gene: .
v_gene: TRBV5-4
len: 15
CDR3aa: ASSPGLPRSTTYEQY

j_gene: TRBJ2-1
d_gene: TRBD2
v_gene: TRBV7-2
len: 15
CDR3aa: ASSLGEGLAGAYEQF

j_gene: TRBJ2-1
d_gene: TRBD1
v_gene: TRBV20-1
len: 12
CDR3aa: SARLGGICMEQF

j_gene: TRBJ1-2
d_gene: .
v_gene: TRBV5-1
len: 11
CDR3aa: ASSLAPVYGYT

j_gene: TRBJ2-5
d_gene: .
v_gene: TRBV6-6
len: 11
CDR3aa: ASSYQGNYEQY

j_gene: TRBJ2-7
d_gene: .
v_gene: TRBV7-9
len: 11
CDR3aa: ASSRLGSYEQY

j_gene: TRBJ1-1
d_gene: TRBD1
v_gene: TRBV5-4
len: 13
CDR3aa: ASSPGQGVGTEAF

j_gene: TRBJ2-7
d_gene: .
v_gene: TRBV20-1
len: 12
CDR3aa: SANPGERPYEQY

j_gene: TRBJ1-4
d_gene: .
v_gene: TRBV27
len: 10
CDR3aa: ASSQRNEKLF

j_gene: TRBJ1-5
d_gene: TRBD1
v_gene: TRBV7-2
len: 15
CDR3aa: AGSPDRGTYRNQPQH

j_gene: TRBJ1-1
d_gene: .
v_gene: TRBV7-2
len: 12
CDR3aa: ASSSRGGVTEAF

j_gene: TRBJ1-2
d_gene: .
v_gene: TRBV5-1
len: 12
CDR3aa: ASSRDGSDYGYT

j_gene: TRBJ1-3
d_gene: .
v_gene: TRBV20-1
len: 12
CDR3aa: SAPGGGRGDTIY

j_gene: TRBJ2-5
d_gene: .
v_gene: TRBV27
len: 12
CDR3aa: ASSFRDTQETQY

j_gene: TRBJ1-2
d_gene: TRBD1
v_gene: TRBV4-2
len: 19
CDR3aa: ASSQDRSLGDRGLRGYGYT

j_gene: TRBJ1-5
d_gene: .
v_gene: TRBV18
len: 14
CDR3aa: ASSPKARADNQPQH

j_gene: TRBJ2-1
d_gene: TRBD2
v_gene: TRBV5-1
len: 12
CDR3aa: ASKLTSGGNEQF

j_gene: TRBJ1-2
d_gene: TRBD1
v_gene: TRBV4-2
len: 14
CDR3aa: ASSQDLAGGRYGYT

j_gene: TRBJ2-7
d_gene: .
v_gene: TRBV6-6
len: 14
CDR3aa: ASIPGLGVTYDEQY

j_gene: TRBJ1-1
d_gene: .
v_gene: TRBV18
len: 13
CDR3aa: ASSRSQGSNTEAF

j_gene: TRBJ2-2
d_gene: .
v_gene: TRBV21-1
len: 11
CDR3aa: ASSIGPRGELF

j_gene: TRBJ2-7
d_gene: TRBD1
v_gene: TRBV9
len: 11
CDR3aa: ASGPTGASEQY

j_gene: TRBJ2-1
d_gene: TRBD2
v_gene: TRBV6-2/TRBV6-3
len: 14
CDR3aa: ASRPGGSSSYNEQF

j_gene: TRBJ1-6
d_gene: TRBD1
v_gene: TRBV4-3
len: 14
CDR3aa: ASSQAGGDYNSPLH

j_gene: TRBJ2-5
d_gene: .
v_gene: TRBV4-1
len: 10
CDR3aa: ASSQGEETQY